Each of the 3 T cell receptor beta chains below was sequenced from the same sample in a study of T cells after yellow fever vaccination. MiXCR was run by TCRdb on the 5' RACE reads, yielding one entry per CDR3 protein. The sample lists under 700,000 distinct CDR3 sequences, less than 20% seen once, with 17% in the top ten. The starting material was PBMCs, obtained 5 days after the first yellow fever vaccination. The receptors were sampled from a man between 18 and 35 years old who received the YFV17D yellow fever vaccine.

This clonotype has only a few counts. The chain recombines TRBV6-4 with TRBJ2-1; maybe TRBD2 (7 bases). The V end lost 4 bases, the J end lost 4 bases, and 14 bases lay between the germline ends. The germline V gene has CDR1 MRHNA and CDR2 SNTAGT. The CDR3 runs 15 residues. CDR3: CASSVAAGAYNEQFF. Here the CDR3 DNA reads TGTGCCAGCAGTGTTGCGGCGGGGGCATACAATGAGCAGTTCTTC.

The chain uses TRBV4-3 and TRBJ1-2, with D hard to call. The germline CDR1 and CDR2 sequences are LGHNA and YSLEER. Between the trimmed V and J ends, which lost 0 bases and 1 base, there was a span of 6 bases. The CDR3 totals 14 residues. The CDR3 reads CASSQDPSNYGYTF. The CDR3, as DNA: TGCGCCAGCAGCCAAGATCCCAGTAACTATGGCTACACCTTC.

This clonotype has a handful of counts. The chain uses TRBV2 and TRBJ2-5, with a possible D match to TRBD2 (6 bases). Per the germline V gene, CDR1 is SNHLY and CDR2 is FYNNEI. V lost 6 bases and J lost 5, with 13 bases in between. CDR3 size: 13 residues. CDR3 sequence (DNA): TGTGCCAGCAGCGTGAGACTAGTCGAGACCCAGTACTTC. Protein sequence: CASSVRLVETQYF.